Described below is a single T cell receptor (beta chain) sequence and its context. Its antigen remains unidentified. Clones were read by immunoSEQ multiplex PCR, and TCRdb kept only the in-frame ones, dropping some. The sample consists of more than 100,000 clones, roughly 88% of them appearing once. The data belong to a study of T cell responses to AZD1222 COVID-19 vaccine. Broader study findings: A mostly white British donor set with more females was recruited, and clonal diversity was possibly underestimated. Repertoire sampling occurred only after the peak T cell response.

Germline V lookup: CDR1 SGHDT, CDR2 YYEEEE. The V end lost 5 bases, the J end lost 3 bases, and 11 bases lay between the germline ends. The CDR3 consists of 13 residues. The rearrangement links TRBV5-6 to TRBJ1-1, with D maybe TRBD1 (5 bases). This sequence originates from an adult in good health. Sequences were derived from peripheral blood, sampled on day 0 of AZD1222 vaccination. The CDR3 here is CASSSWGYTEAFF. CDR3 DNA: TGTGCCAGCAGTTCCTGGGGGTACACTGAAGCTTTCTTT.